Following are 10 T cell receptor beta chains from one sample sequenced in a study of blood T cell repertoires in COVID-19 (dated by TCRdb to about 2020). The library was produced with the immunoSEQ multiplex PCR assay. TCRdb obtained this table from immuneACCESS and retained in-frame rearrangements with V and J assigned. These tables miss some clones; where compared with another copy, unresolved V genes account for less than half of the shortfall, and the remainder is unexplained. This sample comprises 110,000 or so clones, 70% to 90% of them detected only once. The ten largest clonotypes hold around 3.3% of the sample. Sequencing was done on a sample of peripheral blood. The receptors shown here come from a man aged 40-49 years with acute or convalescent COVID-19.

The J gene is TRBJ2-2, the V gene TRBV14, with 7 nucleotides matching TRBD1. The germline CDR1 and CDR2 sequences are SGHDN and FVKESK. V was pared by 2 bases and J by 3 bases, with 6 bases of the junction left unmatched. The CDR3 runs 16 residues. The CDR3 nucleotides are TGTGCCAGCAGCCAATCGACAGGGCGGTACACCGGGGAGCTGTTTTTT. Translating gives CASSQSTGRYTGELFF.

This chain links TRBV9 with TRBJ2-3, with D perhaps TRBD2 (6 bases). The ends were cut back, 0 bases at V and 0 bases at J, with 20 bases in the middle. The length of the CDR3 is 19 residues. CDR1 SGDLS and CDR2 YYNGEE come from the germline V gene. The CDR3 reads CASSVAEVGGSPSTDTQYF. CDR3 bases: TGTGCCAGCAGCGTAGCAGAGGTGGGAGGCTCACCGAGCACAGATACGCAGTATTTT.

The chain employs TRBV5-1 and TRBJ2-1; 8 bases fit TRBD1. This CDR3 is 17 amino acids long. With V trimmed by 5 bases and J by 4 bases, 14 bases remained unmatched. Germline CDR1 reads SGHRS; CDR2 reads YFSETQ. The CDR3 region has the DNA TGCGCCAGCAGAAGAGGACCAGGGGGCGCGGGTTACAATGAGCAGTTCTTC. Protein product: CASRRGPGGAGYNEQFF.

The chain joins TRBV10-1 to TRBJ2-3; TRBD1 matches at 8 bases. The trim removed 2 bases at V and 5 bases at J, leaving 3 bases unmatched. There are 14 residues in the CDR3. Germline CDR1 WNHNN, CDR2 SYGVQD (reference sequence). This CDR3 reads CASSEDRGRDTQYF. The DNA of the CDR3 is TGCGCCAGCAGTGAGGACAGGGGAAGAGATACGCAGTATTTT.

The rearrangement uses TRBV27 and TRBJ2-7; D perhaps matches TRBD2 (5 bases). The V end lost 6 bases, the J end lost 5 bases, and 11 bases lay between the germline ends. Germline assignment: CDR1 MNHEY and CDR2 SMNVEV (reference sequence). This CDR3 has 12 amino acids. CDR3 region: CASRGGLDEQYF. CDR3 nucleotides: TGTGCCAGCAGGGGCGGGTTGGACGAGCAGTACTTC.

The chain uses TRBV5-6 and TRBJ1-6, with 9 positions matching TRBD1. CDR3 length: 15 residues. The ends lost 5 bases at V and 7 bases at J; junction bases unmatched: 7. Germline loops: CDR1 SGHDT, CDR2 YYEEEE. The CDR3 loop reads CASSVAQGANSPLHF. CDR3 nucleotide sequence: TGTGCCAGCAGTGTCGCACAGGGGGCAAATTCACCCCTCCACTTT. The whole variable domain, filled in from reference TRBV5-6 and TRBJ1-6, reads DAGVTQSPTHLIKTRGQQVTLRCSPKSGHDTVSWYQQALGQGPQFIFQYYEEEERQRGNFPDRFSGHQFPNYSSELNVNALLLGDSALYLCASSVAQGANSPLHFGNGTRLTVT.

The rearrangement links TRBV4-3 to TRBJ2-3; maybe TRBD1 (6 bases). The V end lost 4 bases, the J end lost 0 bases, and 26 bases lay between the germline ends. Germline CDR1 and CDR2: LGHNA and YSLEER. The CDR3 is made up of 20 amino acids. This CDR3 reads CASSPYTTRTVATSTDTQYF. The CDR3 region has the DNA TGCGCCAGCAGCCCCTATACAACCAGGACAGTAGCCACTAGCACAGATACGCAGTATTTT.

V usage is TRBV18 and J usage is TRBJ2-5, with no clear D. The CDR3 runs 12 residues. Germline CDR1 reads KGHSH; CDR2 reads LQKENI. The V end lost 5 bases, the J end lost 5 bases, and 9 bases lay between the germline ends. The CDR3 loop reads CASSYIHETQYF. Here the CDR3 DNA reads TGTGCCAGCTCATACATACACGAGACCCAGTACTTC.

This clone was counted once. The chain employs TRBV7-3 and TRBJ2-3; 8 positions agree with TRBD2. The CDR3 length is 17 residues. From germline, CDR1 is SGHTA and CDR2 FQGTGA. Trimming removed 0 bases from V and 6 bases from J; junction bases left unmatched: 11. This CDR3 is CASSLTATGGPQDTQYF. Here the CDR3 DNA reads TGTGCCAGCAGCTTAACGGCAACGGGGGGGCCGCAGGATACGCAGTATTTT.

The chain is built from TRBV7-3 and TRBJ2-7; D unresolved. The CDR3 totals 14 residues. With 3 bases removed from V and 1 base from J, the gap between germline ends came to 10 bases. The germline V gene encodes CDR1 SGHTA and CDR2 FQGTGA. CDR3 DNA sequence: TGTGCCAGCAGCTTCAGCGTTCTATCCTACGAGCAGTACTTC. Encoded protein: CASSFSVLSYEQYF.